These T cell receptor beta chains were read from a single sample in a study of molecular identifiers for immune sequencing clone quantification. TCRdb recomputed calls from the PCR reads with MiXCR, one row per CDR3 protein. The data hold about 510,000 distinct CDR3 sequences, with 20% to 25% observed a single time. The specimen was naive CD8+ T cells from blood, with Jurkat cell RNA spiked in. The source of these receptors is a human donor in good health. Some libraries in this study had Jurkat cell RNA spiked in. Each CDR3 is given with its conserved first and last residue. A D gene is named only where the DNA matches it firmly. Expanded clones get a size class; other rows say once, few or many, or leave the size out.

size	V	D	J	CDR3	DNA
many	TRBV5-1	TRBD2	TRBJ2-7	CASSSRTGGWHEQYF	TGCGCCAGCAGCTCTAGGACGGGAGGCTGGCACGAGCAGTACTTC
-	TRBV11-2	TRBD2	TRBJ2-1	CASSLGLAVAYNEQFF	TGTGCCAGCAGCTTAGGACTAGCAGTGGCCTACAATGAGCAGTTCTTC
few	TRBV1	-	TRBJ2-5	CTSSQEGLAGGPCQETQYF	TGCACCAGCAGCCAAGAAGGACTAGCGGGGGGGCCTTGTCAAGAGACCCAGTACTTC
few	TRBV7-9	-	TRBJ2-6	CASSIPRGASGANVLTF	TGTGCCAGCAGCATACCCCGGGGGGCCTCTGGGGCCAACGTCCTGACTTTC
many	TRBV11-2	TRBD1	TRBJ2-3	CASSLTGGAGDTQYF	TGTGCCAGCAGCTTAACAGGGGGCGCGGGAGATACGCAGTATTTT
-	TRBV29-1	-	TRBJ1-2	CSVAGGPRYGYTF	TGCAGCGTTGCTGGGGGCCCCCGATATGGCTACACCTTC
few	TRBV27	-	TRBJ1-5	CASSLGGPQRPQHF	TGTGCCAGCAGTTTAGGGGGGCCCCAGAGGCCCCAGCATTTT
-	TRBV14	TRBD2	TRBJ2-5	CASSRRLAGVTQETQYF	TGTGCCAGCAGCCGAAGGCTAGCGGGGGTGACCCAAGAGACCCAGTACTTC
-	TRBV7-2	-	TRBJ2-7	CASSPFGGTTYEQYF	TGTGCCAGCAGTCCCTTTGGCGGGACGACCTACGAGCAGTACTTC
-	TRBV6-5	-	TRBJ2-7	CATGLAGITYEQYF	TGTGCCACAGGGCTGGCAGGGATCACCTACGAGCAGTACTTC
few	TRBV5-1	-	TRBJ2-2	CASSLRIRPTNTGELFF	TGCGCCAGCAGCTTGAGGATCCGCCCGACAAACACCGGGGAGCTGTTTTTT
few	TRBV5-6	-	TRBJ2-2	CASSPPLGAGELFF	TGTGCCAGCAGCCCGCCCCTCGGGGCCGGGGAGCTGTTTTTT
-	TRBV28	-	TRBJ2-7	CASSYPATTSYEQYF	TGTGCCAGCAGTTACCCGGCTACTACATCCTACGAGCAGTACTTC